This T cell receptor beta chain stems from a study of blood T cell repertoires in COVID-19. Whole-study context: Specimens from acute and convalescent COVID-19 originated in the United States, Italy and Spain. In each case, the material was cDNA or gDNA derived from T cells, B-cell-depleted T cells, or PBMCs.

The CDR3 runs to 14 residues. Germline V CDR1 and CDR2: MDHEN, SYDVKM. V was cut by 10 bases and J by 10 bases, with 23 bases left in between. Seattle patients were enrolled while actively infected and followed longitudinally. Original methodology: Amplification of reference gene primers provided the estimated nucleated cell counts. Only in-frame clones appear in the TCRdb table, and some are missing; sequencing was by immunoSEQ multiplex PCR. The V and J calls and clone size were taken over from that table, and D and trimming were inferred from the DNA. The table shows roughly 250,000 clones, with around 85% occurring only once.

The sample taken for sequencing was peripheral blood. This sequence originates from a human donor with COVID-19, enrolled during active disease. The donor label of this sample is uncertain. The genes are TRBV28 and TRBJ1-5; D is undetermined. CDR3 DNA: TGTGCCACCCTATCTGTGAGGTCCTCTAGTCCCCAGCATTTT. Protein: CATLSVRSSSPQHF.